Each of the 8 T cell receptor beta chains below was sequenced from the same sample in a study of cytomegalovirus exposure and HLA in healthy donors. PCR used 60 Vbeta primers and 13 Jbeta primers. TCRdb's table, derived via immunoSEQ multiplex PCR, lists solely in-frame clones and lacks some. Of approximately 89,000 clones in the sample, more than 65% are singletons; the top ten hold 10%. The sample was PBMCs. Receptors were obtained from a human donor in good health.

J is TRBJ1-1 and V is TRBV4-3; D may be TRBD1 (5 bases). The CDR3 covers 15 residues. Trimming removed 0 bases at V and 6 bases at J, with 14 bases between. Germline lookup yields CDR1 LGHNA and CDR2 YSLEER. Here the CDR3 reads CASSQDIGRAAEAFF. CDR3 in DNA: TGCGCCAGCAGCCAAGATATCGGCAGGGCGGCTGAAGCTTTCTTT.

The chain employs TRBV6-5 and TRBJ2-3; D is uncertain. The CDR3 is made up of 16 amino acids. With 0 bases removed from V and 0 bases from J, the gap between germline ends came to 10 bases. The V gene's germline CDR1 is MNHEY and CDR2 SVGAGI. The CDR3 nucleotides are TGTGCCAGCAGTTACTCGGGTAGCCCTAGCACAGATACGCAGTATTTT. Amino acid sequence: CASSYSGSPSTDTQYF.

The chain is built from TRBV6-5 and TRBJ2-1; possible D gene TRBD2, 6 bases. In germline, CDR1 is MNHEY, CDR2 SVGAGI. The CDR3 totals 14 residues. The V end was cut by 4 bases, the J end by 4 bases, with 11 bases between. The chain's CDR3 is CASSWGGVYNEQFF. The CDR3, as DNA: TGTGCCAGCAGTTGGGGCGGGGTGTACAATGAGCAGTTCTTC.

The gene calls are TRBV5-1 and TRBJ1-2, with a possible D match to TRBD1 (5 bases). CDR3 length: 15 residues. The V gene lost 3 bases and the J gene lost 4 bases, with 16 bases spanning the gap. Germline V gives CDR1 SGHRS, CDR2 YFSETQ. The CDR3 loop is CASSSLRGDGYGYTF. The CDR3 DNA reads as TGCGCCAGCAGCTCCCTTCGGGGGGATGGCTATGGCTACACCTTC.

The V call is TRBV20-1, the J call TRBJ2-5; no definite D call. Germline CDR1 reads DFQATT; CDR2 reads SNEGSKA (reference sequence). CDR3 length equals 11 residues. The V and J ends lost 5 bases and 5 bases respectively, with 9 bases between them. The DNA for the CDR3 is TGCAGTGCTCCTATGGTGGAGACCCAGTACTTC. This encodes CSAPMVETQYF.

CDR3 loop: CASSAIGGVNEQFF. Written as DNA, the CDR3 is TGCGCCAGCAGCGCCATCGGGGGGGTCAATGAGCAGTTCTTC. The chain joins TRBV5-1 to TRBJ2-1, with 8 positions matching TRBD2. The CDR3 consists of 14 residues. V lost 4 bases to trimming and J lost 6 bases; unmatched junction nucleotides: 6. Germline assignment: CDR1 SGHRS and CDR2 YFSETQ.

The chain recombines TRBV4-2 with TRBJ1-1; TRBD1 agrees at 11 bases. This CDR3 has 17 residues. The germline gives CDR1 LGHNA, CDR2 YNFKEQ. The ends lost 1 base at V and 0 bases at J; junction bases unmatched: 4. The CDR3 DNA follows: TGTGCCAGCAGCCAAGGGACAGGGGGCGATGTGAACACTGAAGCTTTCTTT. Translating it yields CASSQGTGGDVNTEAFF.

The chain combines TRBV18 with TRBJ1-1; TRBD1 aligns across 8 bases. V was pared by 2 bases and J by 1 base, with 6 bases of the junction left unmatched. The V gene's germline CDR1 is KGHSH and CDR2 LQKENI. The CDR3 spans 16 residues. CDR3 coding DNA: TGTGCCAGCTCACCAGGAGTCAGGGGGCAGAACACTGAAGCTTTCTTT. Amino acids: CASSPGVRGQNTEAFF. The variable domain in full, completed from reference TRBV18 and TRBJ1-1, reads NAGVMQNPRHLVRRRGQEARLRCSPMKGHSHVYWYRQLPEEGLKFMVYLQKENIIDESGMPKERFSAEFPKEGPSILRIQQVVRGDSAAYFCASSPGVRGQNTEAFFGQGTRLTVV.